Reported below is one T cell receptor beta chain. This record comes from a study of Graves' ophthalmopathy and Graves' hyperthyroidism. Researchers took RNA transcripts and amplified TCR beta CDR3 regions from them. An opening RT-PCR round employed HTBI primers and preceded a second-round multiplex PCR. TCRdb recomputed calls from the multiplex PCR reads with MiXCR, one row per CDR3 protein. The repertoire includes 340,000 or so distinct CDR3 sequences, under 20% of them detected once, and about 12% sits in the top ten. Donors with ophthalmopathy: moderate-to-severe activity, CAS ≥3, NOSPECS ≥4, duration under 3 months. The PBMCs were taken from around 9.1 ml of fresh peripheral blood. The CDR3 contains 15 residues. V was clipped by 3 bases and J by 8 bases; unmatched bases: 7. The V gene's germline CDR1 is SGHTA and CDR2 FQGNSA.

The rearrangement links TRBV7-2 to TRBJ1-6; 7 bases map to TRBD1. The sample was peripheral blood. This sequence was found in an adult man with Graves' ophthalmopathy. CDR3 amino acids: CASSLRQGMHSPLHF. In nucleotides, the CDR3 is TGTGCCAGCAGCTTGCGACAGGGAATGCATTCACCCCTCCACTTT.